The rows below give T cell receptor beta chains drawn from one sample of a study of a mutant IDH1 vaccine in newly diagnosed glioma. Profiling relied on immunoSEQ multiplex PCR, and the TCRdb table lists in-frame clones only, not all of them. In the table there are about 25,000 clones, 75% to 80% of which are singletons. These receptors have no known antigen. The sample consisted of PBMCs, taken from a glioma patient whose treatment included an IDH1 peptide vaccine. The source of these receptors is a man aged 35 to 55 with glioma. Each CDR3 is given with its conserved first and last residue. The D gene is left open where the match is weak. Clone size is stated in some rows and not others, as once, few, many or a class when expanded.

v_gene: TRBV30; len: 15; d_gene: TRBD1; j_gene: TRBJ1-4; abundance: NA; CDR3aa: CAWSLGQGSSEKLFF; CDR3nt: TGTGCCTGGAGTTTAGGACAGGGCTCTAGTGAAAAACTGTTTTTT
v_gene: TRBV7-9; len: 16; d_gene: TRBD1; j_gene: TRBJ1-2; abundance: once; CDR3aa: CASSPRTGSTIYGYTF; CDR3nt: TGTGCCAGCAGCCCCCGGACAGGCAGCACCATCTATGGCTACACCTTC
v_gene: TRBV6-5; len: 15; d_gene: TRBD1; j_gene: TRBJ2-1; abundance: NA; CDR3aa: CASSMGQGGGYWQFF; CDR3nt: TGTGCCAGCAGCATGGGACAGGGGGGTGGATATTGGCAGTTCTTC
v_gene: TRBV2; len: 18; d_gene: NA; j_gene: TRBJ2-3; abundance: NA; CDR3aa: CASSVSALRPGSTDTQYF; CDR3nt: TGTGCCAGCAGTGTGTCCGCCCTTAGACCAGGTTCCACAGATACGCAGTATTTT
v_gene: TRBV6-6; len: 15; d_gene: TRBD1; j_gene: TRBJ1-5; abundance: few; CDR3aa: CASRDRDRDNQPQHF; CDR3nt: TGTGCCAGCAGAGACCGGGACAGGGACAATCAGCCCCAGCATTTT
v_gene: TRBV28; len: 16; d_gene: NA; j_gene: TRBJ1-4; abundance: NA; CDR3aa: CASSSPRGGHNEKLFF; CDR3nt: TGTGCCAGCAGTTCTCCCCGGGGAGGCCATAATGAAAAACTGTTTTTT
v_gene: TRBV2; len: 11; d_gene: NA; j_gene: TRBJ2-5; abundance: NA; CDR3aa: CASSIQETQYF; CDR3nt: TGTGCCAGCAGCATTCAAGAGACCCAGTACTTC
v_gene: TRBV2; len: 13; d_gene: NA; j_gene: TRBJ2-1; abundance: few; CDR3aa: CASSEWWSNEQFF; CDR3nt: TGTGCCAGCAGTGAATGGTGGTCCAATGAGCAGTTCTTC
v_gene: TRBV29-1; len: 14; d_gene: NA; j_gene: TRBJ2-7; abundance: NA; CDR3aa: CSVEDGRNSYEQYF; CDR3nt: TGCAGCGTTGAGGACGGCCGGAATTCCTACGAGCAGTACTTC
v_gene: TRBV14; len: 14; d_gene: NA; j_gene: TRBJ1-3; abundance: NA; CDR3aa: CASSLRGQFGTIYF; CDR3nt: TGTGCCAGCAGCCTCCGTGGGCAGTTCGGCACCATATATTTT
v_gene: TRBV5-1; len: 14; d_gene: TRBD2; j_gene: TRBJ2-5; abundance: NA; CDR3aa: CASTYGLALETQYF; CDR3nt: TGCGCCAGCACTTACGGACTAGCCTTAGAGACCCAGTACTTC
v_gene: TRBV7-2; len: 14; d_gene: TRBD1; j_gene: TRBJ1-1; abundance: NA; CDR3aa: CASSSGQGVLKAFF; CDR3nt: TGTGCCAGCAGCTCGGGACAGGGGGTTCTTAAAGCTTTCTTT
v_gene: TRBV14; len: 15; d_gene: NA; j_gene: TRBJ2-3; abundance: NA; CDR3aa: CASSQRTGSTDTQYF; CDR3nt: TGTGCCAGCAGCCAACGGACCGGGAGCACAGATACGCAGTATTTT
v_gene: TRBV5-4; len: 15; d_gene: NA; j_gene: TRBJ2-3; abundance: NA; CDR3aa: CASSSKDRTHDTQYF; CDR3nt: TGTGCCAGCAGCTCCAAAGACAGGACCCACGATACGCAGTATTTT
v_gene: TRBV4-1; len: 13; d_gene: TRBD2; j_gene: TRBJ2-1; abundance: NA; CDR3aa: CASSPGLYSDQFF; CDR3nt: TGCGCCAGCAGCCCGGGACTATACTCTGATCAGTTCTTC
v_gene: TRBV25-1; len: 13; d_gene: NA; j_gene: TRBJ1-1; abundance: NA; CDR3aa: CASSGGGISEAFF; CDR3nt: TGTGCCAGCAGTGGGGGGGGGATATCTGAAGCTTTCTTT
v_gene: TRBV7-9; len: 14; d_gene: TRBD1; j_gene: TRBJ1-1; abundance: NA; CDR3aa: CASSSQGGNTEAFF; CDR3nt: TGTGCCAGCAGCTCGCAGGGGGGGAACACTGAAGCTTTCTTT
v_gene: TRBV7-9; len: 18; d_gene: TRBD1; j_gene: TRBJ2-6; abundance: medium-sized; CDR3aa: CASSSTGLTLSGANVLTF; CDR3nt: TGTGCCAGCAGCTCGACAGGGCTTACCCTCTCTGGGGCCAACGTCCTGACTTTC
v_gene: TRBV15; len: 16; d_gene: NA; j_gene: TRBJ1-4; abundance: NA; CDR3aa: CATSRDLGGTNEKLFF; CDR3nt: TGTGCCACCAGCAGAGATCTGGGGGGAACTAATGAAAAACTGTTTTTT
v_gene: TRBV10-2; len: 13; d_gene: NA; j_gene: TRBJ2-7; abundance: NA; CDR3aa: CASNGQSSYEQYF; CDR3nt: TGCGCCAGCAACGGCCAGAGCTCCTACGAGCAGTACTTC
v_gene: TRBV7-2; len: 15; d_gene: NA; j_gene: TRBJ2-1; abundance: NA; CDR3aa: CASSPDLSSYNEQFF; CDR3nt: TGTGCCAGCAGTCCCGACCTGAGCTCCTACAATGAGCAGTTCTTC
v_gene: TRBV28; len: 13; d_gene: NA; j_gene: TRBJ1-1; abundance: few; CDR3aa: CASRQNERGEAFF; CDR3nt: TGTGCCAGCAGGCAGAATGAACGGGGTGAAGCTTTCTTT
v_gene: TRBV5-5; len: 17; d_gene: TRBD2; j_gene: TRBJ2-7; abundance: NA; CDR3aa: CASSYVPGLAANYEQYF; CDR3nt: TGTGCCAGCAGCTACGTACCGGGACTAGCGGCGAACTACGAGCAGTACTTC
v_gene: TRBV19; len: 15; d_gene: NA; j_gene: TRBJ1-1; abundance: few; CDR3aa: CASSGSGSMNTEAFF; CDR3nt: TGTGCCAGTAGTGGTTCCGGGTCAATGAACACTGAAGCTTTCTTT
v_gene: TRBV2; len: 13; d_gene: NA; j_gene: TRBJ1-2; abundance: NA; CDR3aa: CASRYEGDYGYTF; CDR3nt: TGTGCCAGCAGGTACGAGGGGGACTATGGCTACACCTTC
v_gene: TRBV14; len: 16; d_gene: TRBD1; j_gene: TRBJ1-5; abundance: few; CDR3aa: CASSQEGRGLDQPQHF; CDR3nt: TGTGCCAGCAGCCAAGAGGGCAGGGGGCTCGATCAGCCCCAGCATTTT
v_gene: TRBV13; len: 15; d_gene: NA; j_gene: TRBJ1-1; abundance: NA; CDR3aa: CASSLGGTLNTEAFF; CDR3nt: TGTGCCAGCAGCTTAGGCGGGACCCTAAACACTGAAGCTTTCTTT
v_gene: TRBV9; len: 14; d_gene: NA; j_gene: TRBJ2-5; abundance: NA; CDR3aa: CASSLYGGQETQYF; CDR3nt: TGTGCCAGCAGCCTCTATGGGGGTCAAGAGACCCAGTACTTC
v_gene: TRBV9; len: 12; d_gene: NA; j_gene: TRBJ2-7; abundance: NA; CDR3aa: CASGQVPYEQYF; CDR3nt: TGTGCCAGCGGGCAGGTACCCTACGAGCAGTACTTC
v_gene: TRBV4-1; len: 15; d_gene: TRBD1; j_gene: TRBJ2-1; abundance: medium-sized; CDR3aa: CASSQTTGSYNEQFF; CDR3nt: TGCGCCAGCAGCCAAACGACAGGGTCCTACAATGAGCAGTTCTTC
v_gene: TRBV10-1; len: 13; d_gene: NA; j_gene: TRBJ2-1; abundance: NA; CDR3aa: CASSESGSNEQFF; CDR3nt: TGCGCCAGCAGTGAGTCCGGCAGTAATGAGCAGTTCTTC
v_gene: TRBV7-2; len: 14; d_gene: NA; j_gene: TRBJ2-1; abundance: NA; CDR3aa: CASSLVAPNYEQFF; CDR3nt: TGTGCCAGCAGCTTAGTCGCCCCTAACTATGAGCAGTTCTTC
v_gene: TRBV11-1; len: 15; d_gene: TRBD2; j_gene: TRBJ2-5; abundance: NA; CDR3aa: CASSGGTSGQETQYF; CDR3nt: TGTGCCAGCAGCGGCGGGACTAGCGGACAAGAGACCCAGTACTTC
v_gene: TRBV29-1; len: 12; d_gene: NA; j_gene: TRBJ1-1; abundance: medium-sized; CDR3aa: CSVEGYGGEAFF; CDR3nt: TGCAGCGTTGAGGGGTATGGGGGAGAAGCTTTCTTT
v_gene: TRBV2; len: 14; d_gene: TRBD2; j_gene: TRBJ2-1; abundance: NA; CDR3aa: CASRRLAGTDEQFF; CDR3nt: TGTGCCAGCAGAAGACTAGCGGGTACGGATGAGCAGTTCTTC